This TCR beta chain was captured in a study of blood T cell repertoires in COVID-19 (dated by TCRdb to 2018 to 2020). About the investigation overall: Collaborator samples came from the United States, Italy and Spain and covered acute and convalescent phases of COVID-19. The prospective study material was composed of cDNA or gDNA derived from T cells, B-cell-depleted T cells, or PBMCs. Subjects who had been exposed to COVID-19, were actively infected with it, or had recovered from it provided the deeply sampled blood TCRbeta repertoires that made up the dataset. The repertoires were made available in a free public database intended to serve as a resource for research on the immune response to SARS-CoV-2. The samples were drawn from the first 160 participants of the ongoing ImmuneRACE study and from under 1,500 subjects provided by 6 global collaborators. A de-identified subject ID, COVID-19 status, age in years and sex were almost always included in the sample metadata. Where available, HLA class I and class II types were obtained from metadata supplied by the sample provider rather than from assay-based typing.

TCRbeta CDR3 regions were amplified from genomic DNA by means of the immunoSEQ Assay, a bias-controlled multiplex PCR. In the original analysis: Nucleated cell counts per sample were estimated from amplification of reference gene primers within the assay. To quantify the absolute abundance of each unique TCRbeta CDR3 rearrangement, sequence reads were collapsed and filtered. Productive Simpson clonality was computed per sample as the square root of Simpson's diversity index over productive rearrangements. In TCRdb, the immuneACCESS table is reduced to in-frame sequences with V and J assigned. These tables do not hold every clone; where another copy was compared, an unresolved V gene accounts for under half, and the others remain unexplained. The V and J calls and clone size come from that table; D and trimming were worked out from the DNA. The sample includes fewer than 150,000 clones, with over 75% observed a single time. Of the sample, 8% to 9% falls within the top ten clones.

A second Seattle source provided samples from volunteer blood donors who had recovered from COVID-19. Whole blood was collected in K2EDTA tubes by collaborating institutions according to the institutions' own protocols. Collaborator samples were shipped for TCRbeta analysis as frozen whole blood, isolated PBMCs, or DNA extracted from either sample type. V is shortened by 0 bases, J by 4 bases, and the region joining them spans 11 bases. From its cysteine to its phenylalanine, the CDR3 spans 15 amino acids. Left in the record is the CDR3 DNA by itself, 45 bases read in frame from the first base. Per the germline V gene, SGHRS is the CDR1 and YFSETQ is the CDR2. Overall results and qualifications from the work: The amount of clinical and demographic metadata varied by source and participant and was provided uncurated.

With respect to this clone: Its antigen is currently not known. Base qualities are missing; no much larger clone stands one base away.

This chain is built from TRBV5-1 and TRBJ1-5; TRBD1 is a possible D gene, resting on 5 matching bases. Specimen: peripheral blood. The receptor comes from a woman in her 70s who had recovered from COVID-19. The CDR3 here reads CASSLDPAGNQPQHF. The bases are TGCGCCAGCAGCTTGGATCCGGCAGGGAATCAGCCCCAGCATTTT.